This paragraph covers one TCR beta chain sequence. This clone appeared many times. What antigen it recognizes has not been identified. The sample holds no much larger clone one base away, and base qualities are not on file. Other nucleotide sequences from this sample produce the same CDR3. The donors were healthy, HIV-negative adults with no recently reported acute infections or vaccinations. All donors were Caucasian adults living in Nashville, Tennessee, USA. Magnetic negative selection was used to enrich CD4+ T cells, after which naive cells were positively selected on CD45RA and the negative fraction became the memory subset. After blood collection by leukapheresis, PBMCs were isolated using Ficoll-Histopaque density gradient centrifugation and then cryopreserved in the vapor phase of liquid nitrogen. Analytical flow cytometry was used to check the purity and quantity of each magnetically sorted T cell population. Each sorted fraction had its genomic DNA isolated and then quantified by UV absorbance on a Nanodrop 2000c.

This sample stems from a study of shared clonotypes between healthy human individuals (dated by TCRdb to about 2020). With regard to the full study: A few men and a couple of women, aged 18 to 49 years, made up the cohort. For each donor, CD4 naive and CD4 memory were each run on three plates, CD8 naive on two plates, and CD8 memory on one plate. The study deeply sequenced blood TCR repertoires of about 5 healthy adults to estimate repertoire size and the extent of clonotype sharing between individuals. To increase sequencing depth and limit assay-specific biases, TCR repertoire library preparation and sequencing were carried out by different laboratories using diverse techniques. Leukapheresis yielded between about 0.9 and 10 billion PBMCs per donor. Broader findings and caveats from the paper: The small number of donors limited the genetic and exposure-history diversity represented. Incomplete sequencing was indicated by rarefaction of sorted-subset datasets, despite the large sequencing depth. Based on pairwise subsampling, the degree of clonotype sharing among donors was expected to be affected by sequencing depth. Naive subsets generally had larger estimated clonotype richness than memory subsets did. Across a handful of donors, about 5.2% of naive CD4, 3% to 4% of naive CD8, under 2.5% of memory CD4, and under 0.45% of memory CD8 clonotypes were shared. Compared with non-shared clonotypes, the clonotypes found in all four sorted-subset donors had higher generation probabilities. Sampling was restricted to blood, and TCR repertoires in tissues likely differ from the TCR repertoires found in blood.

TCR CDR3 regions were amplified from genomic DNA by multiplex PCR using the deep immunoSEQ assay. Genomic DNA extracted from each cell subset was distributed evenly over all wells of several immunoSEQ 96-well plates, and each plate served as one replicate. Each replicate PCR for sorted subsets received around 200 ng genomic DNA, equal to roughly 30,000 T cell genomes. Purified libraries were quantified with a Qubit 3.0 fluorometer, sized on a Bioanalyzer 2100, and re-quantified with the KAPA Library Quantification kit. Every immunoSEQ 96-well plate was sequenced on a separate single-read 150-cycle Illumina NextSeq 550 flow cell. From the authors' description of their analysis: The immunoSEQ output contained only junctional sequences without quality scores, so filtering could not match that applied to full-length reads. To assign V/J genes and CDR3, sequences were annotated against IMGT germline references using PyIR, a Python wrapper for IgBLAST v1.9. Reads were removed for weak V/J assignments (E-value above 1e-6), missing CDR3, stop codons, out-of-frame junctions, or ambiguous translated residues. A V3J clonotype was defined by an identical inferred V gene, J gene, and CDR3 amino acid sequence. The percentage overlap between two repertoires was calculated by dividing the number of shared unique clonotypes by the size of the smaller repertoire. RTK rarefaction, the Chao1 estimator, and Recon v2.1 estimates of unobserved clonotypes were used to assess repertoire richness. Generation probabilities for all TCRbeta clonotypes obtained by the gDNA method from a handful of donors were computed using OLGA. TCRdb stores this immuneACCESS table with in-frame sequences only. Part of the clones is absent; in the studies checked, under half of the shortfall reflects unresolved V genes, and no reason is known for the rest. The D gene and trimming were derived from the DNA, and the V and J assignments and clone size from that table. This sample has about 680,000 clones in its table, and approximately 73% of those were observed once. Of the sample, roughly 2% is held by the ten largest clones.

CDR1 is given as MNHEY and CDR2 as SVGAGI, both from the germline V gene. The CDR3 runs 15 residues from the cysteine to the phenylalanine. Only the CDR3 part of the read is kept: 45 bases, read in frame from the first base. Germline trimming amounts to 0 bases on V and 4 bases on J, with 1 as the count of junction bases outside the gene matches. This TCR derives from a woman aged 30 to 39 in good health. The chain employs TRBV6-5 and TRBJ2-7, with 12 bases aligning to TRBD2. Sequencing used memory CD4+ T cells sorted from blood. The cell subset or site tag for this specimen amounts to: CD45RA-negative fraction. The CDR3 is CASSYSGLAGYEQYF. The bases are TGTGCCAGCAGTTACTCTGGACTAGCGGGATACGAGCAGTACTTC.